A single sample gave rise to the 18 T cell receptor beta chains below, sequenced in a study of PD-1 blockade in classical Hodgkin lymphoma. Sample time point: cycle 4 day 1 (C4D1), after about 6 weeks of nivolumab. Autologous stem cell transplantation was followed by relapse in every patient, and brentuximab vedotin exposure varied. TCRdb keeps only in-frame clones here, not all; method: immunoSEQ multiplex PCR. Altogether some 27,000 clones are present, roughly 75% being singletons, with the ten largest covering around 15%. Sample: peripheral blood mononuclear cells (PBMCs), taken before the fourth cycle of nivolumab. These receptors were taken from a human donor with classical Hodgkin lymphoma.

The rearrangement joins TRBV18 to TRBJ2-6; D is uncertain. There are 16 residues in the CDR3. Per germline, CDR1 KGHSH and CDR2 LQKENI. V was trimmed by 6 bases and J by 0 bases, leaving 12 bases between them. The CDR3 protein is CASSRTSLSGANVLTF. The DNA of the CDR3 is TGTGCCAGCTCCCGCACCTCGCTCTCTGGGGCCAACGTCCTGACTTTC.

The rearrangement links TRBV11-2 to TRBJ1-4; D is uncertain. CDR1 and CDR2 (germline): SGHAT, FQNNGV. V was shortened by 5 bases and J by 6 bases, with 16 bases between the two germline ends. The CDR3 runs to 15 residues. Written as DNA, the CDR3 is TGTGCCAGCAGCCCCGGACGGGTATCTTATGAAAAACTGTTTTTT. Protein product: CASSPGRVSYEKLFF. Based on the CDR3 plus reference TRBV11-2 and TRBJ1-4, the full variable domain is EAGVAQSPRYKIIEKRQSVAFWCNPISGHATLYWYQQILGQGPKLLIQFQNNGVVDDSQLPKDRFSAERLKGVDSTLKIQPAKLEDSAVYLCASSPGRVSYEKLFFGSGTQLSVL.

This chain joins TRBV2 and TRBJ2-3; D is perhaps TRBD2 (6 bases). This CDR3 is built from 13 residues. Per germline, CDR1 SNHLY and CDR2 FYNNEI. V lost 1 base and J 8 bases, leaving 10 bases between the germline ends. The chain's CDR3 is CASSEVMGGTQYF. The CDR3 DNA is TGTGCCAGCAGTGAAGTAATGGGGGGTACGCAGTATTTT.

This chain connects TRBV5-1 to TRBJ2-3; TRBD2 matches 9 bases. Germline values: CDR1 SGHRS, CDR2 YFSETQ. After removal of 2 bases from V and 4 bases from J, the junction contained 5 bases not matched to a gene. CDR3 size: 15 residues. The CDR3, as DNA: TGCGCCAGCAGCTTCCTAGCGGGAATGGCAGATACGCAGTATTTT. Protein: CASSFLAGMADTQYF.

The chain joins TRBV18 to TRBJ1-6, with a tentative D call TRBD1 (6 bases). This CDR3 region has 17 residues. V shed 5 bases and J shed 5 bases, with 19 bases lying between them. Germline values: CDR1 KGHSH, CDR2 LQKENI. CDR3 sequence (DNA): TGTGCCAGCTCATACGGAACAGGGAGCCTTAATAATTCACCCCTCCACTTT. This translates into CASSYGTGSLNNSPLHF.

This clone was counted only a few times. The V call is TRBV5-1, the J call TRBJ2-7; TRBD2 agrees at 8 bases. The CDR3 is 14 residues long. Germline CDR1 SGHRS, CDR2 YFSETQ. Trimming removed 7 bases from V and 5 bases from J; junction bases left unmatched: 11. Here the CDR3 reads CASLALAGSHEQYF. The CDR3 bases are TGCGCCAGCCTGGCGTTAGCGGGAAGCCACGAGCAGTACTTC.

The rearrangement uses TRBV18 and TRBJ2-6; D remains unclear. CDR1 and CDR2 from the germline V gene are KGHSH and LQKENI. The length of the CDR3 is 13 residues. V lost 3 bases, J lost 4 bases, and 4 bases lay in between. The CDR3 DNA reads TGTGCCAGCTCACCCGCCGGGGCCAACGTCCTGACTTTC. It codes for CASSPAGANVLTF. Full variable domain (outside the CDR3, taken from reference TRBV18 and TRBJ2-6): NAGVMQNPRHLVRRRGQEARLRCSPMKGHSHVYWYRQLPEEGLKFMVYLQKENIIDESGMPKERFSAEFPKEGPSILRIQQVVRGDSAAYFCASSPAGANVLTFGAGSRLTVL.

The rearrangement joins TRBV5-6 to TRBJ2-7; 7 nucleotides line up with TRBD1. This CDR3 contains 17 residues. Germline CDR1 and CDR2: SGHDT and YYEEEE. The V and J ends lost 2 bases and 2 bases, in that order; junction bases with no gene match: 13. CDR3 in DNA: TGTGCCAGCAGCTTTCGCATTTGGACAGGAATAACCTACGAGCAGTACTTC. Translated, it gives CASSFRIWTGITYEQYF.

This clone was detected a few times. The CDR3 reads CASSHTDTQYF. The CDR3 DNA reads TGTGCCAGCAGCCACACAGATACGCAGTATTTT. The rearrangement uses TRBV6-5 and TRBJ2-3, with D uncertain. V lost 6 bases, J lost 2 bases, and 3 bases lay in between. The CDR3 sequence is 11 residues long. Germline V lookup: CDR1 MNHEY, CDR2 SVGAGI.

CDR3 loop: CASRKSSGTSYEQYF. The DNA of the CDR3 is TGTGCCAGTAGGAAATCTAGCGGGACGTCCTACGAGCAGTACTTC. The V and J genes are TRBV19 and TRBJ2-5; TRBD2 matches at 9 bases. The DNA end is more similar to TRBJ2-7, so the J call may be wrong. The CDR3 spans 15 residues. Germline loops: CDR1 LNHDA, CDR2 SQIVND (reference sequence).

The CDR3 region has the DNA TGTGCCAGTAGTAGGACTACCACTTACGAGCAGTACTTC. Protein sequence: CASSRTTTYEQYF. This chain joins TRBV19 and TRBJ2-7; perhaps TRBD2 as D (6 bases). There are 13 residues in the CDR3. In germline, CDR1 is LNHDA, CDR2 SQIVND (reference sequence). V was shortened by 4 bases and J by 4 bases, with 11 bases between the two germline ends. Variable domain in full (rest from reference TRBV19 and TRBJ2-7): DGGITQSPKYLFRKEGQNVTLSCEQNLNHDAMYWYRQDPGQGLRLIYYSQIVNDFQKGDIAEGYSVSREKKESFPLTVTSAQKNPTAFYLCASSRTTTYEQYFGPGTRLTVT.

This sequence joins TRBV7-2 and TRBJ2-5, with a tentative D call TRBD2 (5 bases). The CDR3 length is 13 residues. The V gene's germline CDR1 is SGHTA and CDR2 FQGNSA. Between the trimmed V and J ends, which lost 8 bases and 0 bases, there was a span of 10 bases. The CDR3 is CASQSGYQETQYF. In DNA, the CDR3 is TGTGCCAGCCAATCGGGGTACCAAGAGACCCAGTACTTC.

CDR3: CASSYRDPRDTQYF. CDR3 in DNA: TGTGCCAGCAGTTACCGGGACCCGAGAGATACGCAGTATTTT. The rearrangement joins TRBV6-6 to TRBJ2-3; D could derive from TRBD1 or TRBD2 (5 bases each). Trimming stripped 2 bases from V and 5 bases from J, with 11 bases between. Germline assignment: CDR1 MNHNY and CDR2 SVGAGI (reference sequence). There are 14 residues in the CDR3.

The rearrangement joins TRBV18 to TRBJ2-3; possibly TRBD1 or TRBD2 for D (8 bases each). Trimming took off 3 bases at V and 4 bases at J, with 23 bases between the two ends. The CDR3 extends over 18 amino acids. Germline V gives CDR1 KGHSH, CDR2 LQKENI. The CDR3: CASSPTGGAGEVADTQYF. The CDR3 nucleotides read TGTGCCAGCTCACCCACAGGGGGAGCGGGAGAGGTAGCAGATACGCAGTATTTT. Complete variable domain (other parts from reference TRBV18 and TRBJ2-3): NAGVMQNPRHLVRRRGQEARLRCSPMKGHSHVYWYRQLPEEGLKFMVYLQKENIIDESGMPKERFSAEFPKEGPSILRIQQVVRGDSAAYFCASSPTGGAGEVADTQYFGPGTRLTVL.

This chain links TRBV13 with TRBJ2-3; D is unclear. V lost 2 bases and J 2 bases, leaving 14 bases between the germline ends. There are 16 residues in the CDR3. From germline, CDR1 is PRHDT and CDR2 FYEKMQ (reference sequence). Here the CDR3 reads CASSLLSAYSTDTQYF. In DNA form, the CDR3 reads TGTGCCAGCAGCTTACTGTCGGCCTACTCCACAGATACGCAGTATTTT.

This chain connects TRBV5-8 to TRBJ2-3; the D is unclear. The V and J ends lost 2 bases and 6 bases respectively, with 10 bases between them. Germline V gives CDR1 SGHTS, CDR2 YDEGEE. This CDR3 is 13 amino acids long. In nucleotides, the CDR3 is TGTGCCAGCAGCTTATTACGGTCTGATACGCAGTATTTT. This translates into CASSLLRSDTQYF.

This chain links TRBV4-1 with TRBJ2-3; D may be TRBD2 (5 bases). This CDR3 comprises 14 residues. Germline loops: CDR1 MGHRA, CDR2 YSYEKL. V was cut by 1 base and J by 3 bases, with 8 bases left in between. The CDR3 nucleotides read TGCGCCAGCAGCCAAGGGGAGACAACAGATACGCAGTATTTT. It encodes CASSQGETTDTQYF.

V gene TRBV4-1 combines with J gene TRBJ2-1; 8 nucleotides match TRBD2. V trimming: 1 base; J trimming: 7 bases; junction bases outside the gene matches: 18. Germline lookup yields CDR1 MGHRA and CDR2 YSYEKL. The CDR3 contains 19 residues. CDR3 nucleotide sequence: TGCGCCAGCAGCCAAGTACGGGGGGCGCAAGCGGGAGCTGGGAATGAGCAGTTCTTC. Translated, it gives CASSQVRGAQAGAGNEQFF.